These 5 T cell receptor beta chains were all obtained from the same sample, sequenced in a study of shared clonotypes between healthy human individuals. TCRdb keeps only in-frame clones here, not all; method: immunoSEQ multiplex PCR. Of millions of clones listed, 90% to 95% are singletons. The specimen sequenced was naive CD4+ T cells sorted from blood. Sample subset: CD45RA+ positively selected. These receptor sequences come from a man in his late teens or twenties in good health.

This chain links TRBV11-2 with TRBJ2-5; D possibly uses TRBD1 or TRBD2 (6 bases each). In germline, CDR1 is SGHAT, CDR2 FQNNGV. V lost 3 bases and J lost 6, with 11 bases in between. The CDR3 has 13 amino acids. CDR3 in amino acids: CASSFPGAKTQYF. For the CDR3, the DNA is TGTGCCAGCAGCTTCCCGGGGGCGAAGACCCAGTACTTC.

V is TRBV5-1 and J is TRBJ1-1; no clear D. Germline V gives CDR1 SGHRS, CDR2 YFSETQ. The CDR3 has 15 residues. With 0 bases removed from V and 0 bases from J, the gap between germline ends came to 9 bases. CDR3 DNA: TGCGCCAGCAGCTTGGTGGCAGGATTGAACACTGAAGCTTTCTTT. This gives the protein CASSLVAGLNTEAFF.

The chain employs TRBV10-2 and TRBJ2-5; D ambiguous. Trimming pared 4 bases from V and 5 bases from J, leaving 11 bases between. Per germline, CDR1 WSHSY and CDR2 SAAADI. The CDR3 runs to 13 residues. CDR3 nucleotides: TGCGCCAGCAGTGCGAGGAGCCCGGAGACCCAGTACTTC. This codes for CASSARSPETQYF.

This chain uses TRBV5-1 with TRBJ1-6; 8 positions agree with TRBD1. V was clipped by 4 bases and J by 5 bases; unmatched bases: 8. Germline assignment: CDR1 SGHRS and CDR2 YFSETQ. The CDR3 is 16 residues long. In DNA form, the CDR3 reads TGCGCCAGCAGCGGAGACAGGGGCCCAGATAATTCACCCCTCCACTTT. Protein: CASSGDRGPDNSPLHF.

This chain links TRBV27 with TRBJ1-6; tentative D call: TRBD1 (5 bases). Trimming removed 1 base from V and 9 bases from J, with 10 bases in between. This CDR3 contains 14 residues. Germline assignment: CDR1 MNHEY and CDR2 SMNVEV (reference sequence). CDR3 nucleotides: TGTGCCAGCAGTTTATTCCCAGGGTTTTCACCCCTCCACTTT. This translates into CASSLFPGFSPLHF.